These 27 T cell receptor beta chains originate from one sample sequenced in a study of T cell repertoires in cytomegalovirus infection. Their recognized antigens are unknown. TCRdb re-called the reads through MiXCR, storing one row per CDR3 protein. The sample contains a few hundred thousand distinct CDR3 sequences, over 35% of which appear only once. The material was cultured PBMCs, obtained from culture after CMV antigen stimulation. These TCRs come from a human donor in good health (CMV status not recorded). Some clones in this sample may be carry-over from other donors' samples.

This clonotype occurred a few times. The chain uses TRBV7-4 and TRBJ2-7; 10 bases line up with TRBD2. Unmatched junction bases numbered 10, after V lost 5 bases and J lost 3 bases. This CDR3 has 16 residues. Germline CDR1 reads SGHVT; CDR2 reads SQSDAQ. The CDR3 is CASSPGAGTSVYEQYF. CDR3 in DNA: TGTGCCAGCAGCCCAGGGGCCGGGACTAGCGTCTACGAGCAGTACTTC.

The chain is built from TRBV7-6 and TRBJ2-7; tentative D call: TRBD1 (5 bases). V was cut by 2 bases and J by 4 bases, with 15 bases left in between. Germline CDR1 SGHVS, CDR2 FNYEAQ. The CDR3 totals 15 residues. In DNA form, the CDR3 reads TGTGCCAGCAGCTTAAGGACAAACCCTGGGTACGAGCAGTACTTC. Its protein is CASSLRTNPGYEQYF.

Written as DNA, the CDR3 is TGCAGTGCTAAGGGGGGAGGCTACACCTTC. It translates to CSAKGGGYTF. The gene calls are TRBV20-1 and TRBJ1-2, with D possibly matching TRBD1 (6 bases). Trimming pared 4 bases from V and 8 bases from J, leaving 8 bases between. This CDR3 has 10 amino acids. Germline V gives CDR1 DFQATT, CDR2 SNEGSKA (reference sequence).

This rearrangement joins TRBV10-3 to TRBJ1-2, with TRBD1 as a possible D gene (5 bases). The CDR3 loop spans 16 amino acids. V lost 6 bases and J 0 bases, leaving 17 bases between the germline ends. Germline-derived CDR1 and CDR2 are ENHRY and SYGVKD. The chain's CDR3 is CAISGSTGLTNYGYTF. CDR3 bases: TGTGCCATCAGCGGCTCCACAGGCCTCACTAACTATGGCTACACCTTC.

This clonotype was seen a few times. The chain combines TRBV6-6 with TRBJ1-5; 11 nucleotides align to TRBD1. The germline CDR1 and CDR2 sequences are MNHNY and SVGAGI (reference sequence). Unmatched junction bases numbered 5, after V lost 3 bases and J lost 4 bases. CDR3 length: 16 residues. The CDR3 DNA follows: TGTGCCAGCAGTTATCGGGGACAGGGGGTTAATCAGCCCCAGCATTTT. It specifies CASSYRGQGVNQPQHF.

Only a few counts were recorded for this clonotype. This sequence joins TRBV11-2 and TRBJ2-7; maybe TRBD2 (6 bases). The V gene's germline CDR1 is SGHAT and CDR2 FQNNGV. This CDR3 comprises 18 residues. V lost 5 bases and J lost 4, with 27 bases in between. This chain's CDR3 is CASSNPWVSRRGTYEQYF. DNA of the CDR3: TGTGCCAGCAGCAACCCCTGGGTTTCGAGACGTGGGACTTACGAGCAGTACTTC.

This clonotype was observed a handful of times. V usage is TRBV6-5 and J usage is TRBJ2-7; D uncertain. The CDR3 is 14 amino acids. CDR1 is MNHEY, CDR2 SVGAGI, per germline. With 0 bases removed from V and 0 bases from J, the gap between germline ends came to 6 bases. The CDR3 region has the DNA TGTGCCAGCAGTTACTCGCAGGACTCCTACGAGCAGTACTTC. Its protein product is CASSYSQDSYEQYF.

This sequence joins TRBV7-2 and TRBJ1-5; tentative D call: TRBD1 (5 bases). V gave up 3 bases and J gave up 2 bases, with 11 bases separating them. The germline gives CDR1 SGHTA, CDR2 FQGNSA. The CDR3 consists of 15 residues. The CDR3 reads CASSFDSGGNQPQHF. In DNA, the CDR3 is TGTGCCAGCAGCTTTGACAGCGGGGGCAATCAGCCCCAGCATTTT.

There are a few counts of this clonotype. V and J are TRBV7-2 and TRBJ2-5; 8 bases are shared with TRBD1. CDR3 length: 16 amino acids. V gave up 5 bases and J gave up 5 bases; unmatched junction bases: 13. The germline CDR1 and CDR2 sequences are SGHTA and FQGNSA. The CDR3 DNA reads as TGTGCCAGCAGCGCCGTAGGACAGGGTATATTGGAGACCCAGTACTTC. It yields the protein CASSAVGQGILETQYF.

The sample holds many counts of this clonotype. The chain is built from TRBV7-2 and TRBJ1-1; no firm D call. Germline V CDR1 and CDR2: SGHTA, FQGNSA. Trimming removed 2 bases at V and 5 bases at J, with 9 bases between. The CDR3 covers 13 residues. The CDR3 loop reads CASSLSRGTEAFF. The CDR3 DNA is TGTGCCAGCAGCTTAAGTCGTGGAACTGAAGCTTTCTTT.

The gene calls are TRBV12-3 or TRBV12-4 and TRBJ1-5; D ambiguous. The V and J ends lost 4 bases and 3 bases respectively, with 10 bases between them. The CDR3 is made up of 14 amino acids. The CDR3 loop is CASSSRISNQPQHF. DNA for the CDR3: TGTGCCAGCAGTTCCAGGATTTCCAATCAGCCCCAGCATTTT.

The CDR3 here is CASSTPREVNTEAFF. CDR3 DNA sequence: TGTGCCAGCAGCACACCCAGGGAGGTGAACACTGAAGCTTTCTTT. The chain employs TRBV28 and TRBJ1-1; TRBD1 is a possible D gene (5 bases). Between the trimmed V and J ends, which lost 6 bases and 0 bases, there was a span of 14 bases. This CDR3 is built from 15 residues. Germline CDR1 reads MDHEN; CDR2 reads SYDVKM. The full variable domain, with the rest looked up from reference TRBV28 and TRBJ1-1, is DVKVTQSSRYLVKRTGEKVFLECVQDMDHENMFWYRQDPGLGLRLIYFSYDVKMKEKGDIPEGYSVSREKKERFSLILESASTNQTSMYLCASSTPREVNTEAFFGQGTRLTVV.

The gene calls are TRBV11-2 and TRBJ1-3; unclear D gene. Trimming pared 2 bases from V and 3 bases from J, leaving 8 bases between. This CDR3 has 14 amino acids. Germline V gene sequence: CDR1 SGHAT, CDR2 FQNNGV. This CDR3 reads CASSLLVLGNTIYF. CDR3 DNA sequence: TGTGCCAGCAGCTTACTGGTTCTTGGAAACACCATATATTTT.

This chain joins TRBV7-6 and TRBJ2-6; no clear D gene. Germline loops: CDR1 SGHVS, CDR2 FNYEAQ. The CDR3 has 13 amino acids. Trimming took 9 bases from V and 0 from J, leaving 6 bases between them. CDR3 DNA: TGTGCCAGGGATATCTCTGGGGCCAACGTCCTGACTTTC. Amino acid sequence: CARDISGANVLTF.

This clonotype was counted only a few times. V is TRBV12-3 or TRBV12-4 and J is TRBJ2-3, with D perhaps TRBD1 or TRBD2 (6 bases each). Trimming pared 9 bases from V and 2 bases from J, leaving 21 bases between. This CDR3 has 16 residues. DNA for the CDR3: TGTGCCAGAAATGGGGGGCTGAACCCCAACACAGATACGCAGTATTTT. Its translation is CARNGGLNPNTDTQYF.

This clonotype was picked up a small number of times. The chain employs TRBV12-3 or TRBV12-4 and TRBJ1-6; 12 bases are shared with TRBD1. The CDR3 is 14 amino acids. Trimming cost V 6 bases and J 9 bases; bases outside gene matches: 3. This chain's CDR3 is CASRGQGAGSPLHF. DNA for the CDR3: TGTGCCAGCAGGGGACAGGGGGCTGGTTCACCCCTCCACTTT.

This clonotype was seen only once. V gene TRBV4-1 combines with J gene TRBJ1-5; 7 bases are shared with TRBD1. The CDR3 has 15 amino acids. V trimming: 4 bases; J trimming: 4 bases; junction bases outside the gene matches: 7. The germline V gene encodes CDR1 MGHRA and CDR2 YSYEKL. The CDR3 nucleotides read TGCGCCAGCAGCCCAGGACCGACAGGGAATCAGCCCCAGCATTTT. Protein sequence: CASSPGPTGNQPQHF.

The chain links TRBV2 to TRBJ2-3; D uncertain. Trimming left V 3 bases short and J 6 bases short, with 16 bases between. CDR1 and CDR2 from the germline V gene are SNHLY and FYNNEI. This CDR3 has 15 amino acids. As DNA, the CDR3 is TGTGCCAGCAGTGAGTTCTACCAAAGTTTGGATACGCAGTATTTT. Protein sequence: CASSEFYQSLDTQYF. The entire variable domain, with the rest obtained from reference TRBV2 and TRBJ2-3, is as follows: EPEVTQTPSHQVTQMGQEVILRCVPISNHLYFYWYRQILGQKVEFLVSFYNNEISEKSEIFDDQFSVERPDGSNFTLKIRSTKLEDSAMYFCASSEFYQSLDTQYFGPGTRLTVL.

This clonotype was seen ten or more times. The chain is built from TRBV7-2 and TRBJ1-3; possibly TRBD1 for D (5 bases). The CDR3 extends over 12 amino acids. The germline V and J ends were trimmed by 3 bases and 5 bases, with 5 bases remaining between them. Germline CDR1 and CDR2: SGHTA and FQGNSA. DNA for the CDR3: TGTGCCAGCAGCTTGGACAGAAACACCATATATTTT. It encodes CASSLDRNTIYF.

The chain is built from TRBV6-1 and TRBJ2-5; D may be TRBD1 or TRBD2 (6 bases each). This CDR3 is built from 14 residues. Germline V gene lookup returns CDR1 MNHNS and CDR2 SASEGT. Trimming cost V 11 bases and J 1 base, with 17 bases left between them. The CDR3 region is CAGRNAGAQETQYF. The CDR3 bases are TGTGCCGGGAGGAACGCAGGGGCCCAAGAGACCCAGTACTTC.

This clonotype was observed a few times. For the CDR3, the DNA is TGTGCCAGCAGTTACACCCAGGGCGGACAGGGGGCAAGGCCGAACACTGAAGCTTTCTTT. This codes for CASSYTQGGQGARPNTEAFF. The chain uses TRBV6-2 or TRBV6-3 and TRBJ1-1, with 11 positions matching TRBD1. CDR3 length: 20 amino acids. V dropped 2 bases and J dropped 1; count of bases not matched to a gene: 15. Per germline, CDR1 MNHEY and CDR2 SVGEGT.

The gene calls are TRBV19 and TRBJ2-5; no definite D call. Germline V gives CDR1 LNHDA, CDR2 SQIVND (reference sequence). V was clipped by 7 bases and J by 0 bases, with 12 bases between them. CDR3 length equals 14 residues. The CDR3 bases are TGTGCCAGTACCAATGGAGCAGACCAAGAGACCCAGTACTTC. Translation gives CASTNGADQETQYF.

This clonotype was picked up a small number of times. This chain joins TRBV11-1 and TRBJ2-4; 14 bases map to TRBD2. Germline loops: CDR1 SGHAT, CDR2 FQDESV (reference sequence). The CDR3 consists of 14 residues. The ends lost 4 bases at V and 16 bases at J; junction bases unmatched: 9. The CDR3 sequence: CASSSGTSGGLGYF. The CDR3 DNA is TGTGCCAGCAGCTCCGGGACTAGCGGGGGCTTAGGCTACTTC.

The V call is TRBV7-6, the J call TRBJ2-1, with TRBD2 matching 8 bases. The CDR3 has 13 residues. CDR1 SGHVS and CDR2 FNYEAQ come from the germline V gene. The J segment lost 9 bases and the V segment lost 6 bases, leaving 7 bases of the junction unmatched. CDR3 sequence (DNA): TGTGCCAGCAGGTCCGGGGGGGCTGGTGAGCAGTTCTTC. This codes for CASRSGGAGEQFF. Full variable domain (outside the CDR3, taken from reference TRBV7-6 and TRBJ2-1): GAGVSQSPRYKVTKRGQDVALRCDPISGHVSLYWYRQALGQGPEFLTYFNYEAQQDKSGLPNDRFSAERPEGSISTLTIQRTEQRDSAMYRCASRSGGAGEQFFGPGTRLTVL.

V and J are TRBV4-2 and TRBJ2-1; 10 positions agree with TRBD2. The germline gives CDR1 LGHNA, CDR2 YNFKEQ. CDR3 size: 17 residues. V shed 0 bases and J 5 bases; nucleotides not matched to a gene: 7. The CDR3 DNA reads as TGTGCCAGCAGCCAAGATCAGGCTAGCGGGGGCCACAATGAGCAGTTCTTC. It translates to CASSQDQASGGHNEQFF.

V gene TRBV20-1 combines with J gene TRBJ1-4, with 9 bases fitting TRBD1. The trim removed 6 bases at V and 9 bases at J, leaving 5 bases unmatched. Germline values: CDR1 DFQATT, CDR2 SNEGSKA (reference sequence). The CDR3 sequence is 12 residues long. The CDR3 is CSAGDRDQKLFF. The CDR3 region has the DNA TGCAGTGCGGGGGACAGGGACCAAAAACTGTTTTTT.

V usage is TRBV6-5 and J usage is TRBJ2-3; the match to TRBD1 covers 7 bases. V shed 5 bases and J 2 bases; nucleotides not matched to a gene: 7. CDR3 length: 15 residues. CDR1 and CDR2 (germline): MNHEY, SVGAGI. The CDR3 DNA sequence: TGTGCCAGCAGTATGACAGGGAGCCACACAGATACGCAGTATTTT. Amino acid sequence: CASSMTGSHTDTQYF.